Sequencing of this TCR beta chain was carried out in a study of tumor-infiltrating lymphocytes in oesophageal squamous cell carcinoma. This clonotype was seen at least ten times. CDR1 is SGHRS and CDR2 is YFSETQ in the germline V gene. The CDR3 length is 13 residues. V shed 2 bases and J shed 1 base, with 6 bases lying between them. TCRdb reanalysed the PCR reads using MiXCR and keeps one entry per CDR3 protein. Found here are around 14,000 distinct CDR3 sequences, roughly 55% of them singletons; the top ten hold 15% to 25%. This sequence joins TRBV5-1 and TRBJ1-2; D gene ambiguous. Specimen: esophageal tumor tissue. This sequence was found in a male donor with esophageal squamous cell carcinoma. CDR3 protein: CASSFNSNYGYTF. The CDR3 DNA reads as TGCGCCAGCAGCTTTAACAGTAACTATGGCTACACCTTC.